Shown below are 23 T cell receptor beta chains from a single sample sequenced in a study of shared clonotypes between healthy human individuals. Libraries were prepared by immunoSEQ multiplex PCR; TCRdb keeps only in-frame clonotypes and omits some of them. The sample holds about 2,200,000 clones; approximately 94% are singletons and the top ten take more than 1.5%. CD45RO-negative, CCR7-positively selected cells formed the naive CD8 fraction, excluding terminally differentiated effector memory CD45RA+ cells. The sample consisted of naive CD8+ T cells from PBMCs. Receptor source: a man younger than 35 in good health. Some clones in this sample may be carry-over from other donors' samples.

The chain carries TRBV6-1 and TRBJ1-5; D possibly corresponds to TRBD1 (5 bases). Between the trimmed V and J ends, which lost 2 bases and 3 bases, there was a span of 11 bases. CDR3 length: 15 residues. Germline V CDR1 and CDR2: MNHNS, SASEGT. For the CDR3, the DNA is TGTGCCAGCAGTGAATTTAGGGGTTTCAATCAGCCCCAGCATTTT. Translation: CASSEFRGFNQPQHF.

The chain recombines TRBV28 with TRBJ2-1, with 9 positions matching TRBD2. J lost 3 bases, V lost 7 bases, and 7 bases had no gene match. Germline CDR1 reads MDHEN; CDR2 reads SYDVKM. The CDR3 has 15 amino acids. CDR3 DNA: TGTGCCAGCATTCCCGGGACTAGCATCTACAATGAGCAGTTCTTC. Encoded protein: CASIPGTSIYNEQFF.

The V call is TRBV7-3, the J call TRBJ2-1; 8 bases fit TRBD2. The CDR3 consists of 14 residues. Looked up from germline, CDR1 is SGHTA and CDR2 is FQGTGA. With V trimmed by 5 bases and J by 7 bases, 7 bases remained unmatched. The CDR3 is CASSPAGVGNEQFF. The CDR3 nucleotides read TGTGCCAGCAGCCCAGCGGGAGTGGGGAATGAGCAGTTCTTC.

The chain links TRBV7-9 to TRBJ2-7, with 7 nucleotides matching TRBD2. The CDR3 is made up of 14 amino acids. Germline CDR1 SEHNR, CDR2 FQNEAQ (reference sequence). V shed 5 bases and J 6 bases; nucleotides not matched to a gene: 10. The CDR3 DNA reads as TGTGCCAGCAGCCACACGGGGAGGGCCTTCGAGCAGTACTTC. This encodes CASSHTGRAFEQYF.

On this clone itself: The same CDR3 is also encoded by other DNA sequences in this sample. This chain links TRBV15 with TRBJ1-5; 7 nucleotides match TRBD1. Germline trimming cut 6 bases from V and 7 bases from J; bases unmatched to any gene: 6. CDR1 and CDR2 (germline): LNHNV, YYDKDF (reference sequence). The CDR3 contains 13 residues. This CDR3 is CATRAGGNQPQHF. CDR3 DNA: TGTGCCACCAGGGCAGGGGGGAACCAGCCCCAGCATTTT. Using reference TRBV15 and TRBJ1-5 for the parts outside the CDR3, the full variable domain is DAMVIQNPRYQVTQFGKPVTLSCSQTLNHNVMYWYQQKSSQAPKLLFHYYDKDFNNEADTPDNFQSRRPNTSFCFLDIRSPGLGDTAMYLCATRAGGNQPQHFGDGTRLSIL.

The rearrangement joins TRBV7-9 to TRBJ2-7; D remains unclear. There are 13 residues in the CDR3. Germline V gene data show CDR1 as SEHNR and CDR2 as FQNEAQ (reference sequence). Trimming removed 1 base at V and 1 base at J, with 5 bases between. The CDR3 nucleotides read TGTGCCAGCAGCTTAGGGAAGTCCTACGAGCAGTACTTC. Its translation: CASSLGKSYEQYF.

This clone was recorded once. This chain connects TRBV27 to TRBJ2-7; possible D gene TRBD2, 6 bases. V lost 6 bases to trimming and J lost 3 bases, with 12 bases between them. The CDR3 is 13 residues long. The germline CDR1 and CDR2 sequences are MNHEY and SMNVEV (reference sequence). The CDR3 bases are TGTGCCAGCAGATGGGGAGGAGGCTACGAGCAGTACTTC. Amino acids: CASRWGGGYEQYF.

CDR3 coding DNA: TGTGCCAGCAGTCACTTCCGCCAGCGGACAGATACGCAGTATTTT. Encoded protein: CASSHFRQRTDTQYF. This chain uses TRBV28 with TRBJ2-3; D is perhaps TRBD2 (5 bases). The CDR3 length is 15 residues. Trimming took off 5 bases at V and 3 bases at J, with 15 bases between the two ends. CDR1 is MDHEN and CDR2 is SYDVKM in the germline V gene.

The CDR3 bases are TGTGCCAGCAGCCTCAGGGGGCGCGAGCAGTACTTC. Amino acid sequence: CASSLRGREQYF. This chain joins TRBV11-3 and TRBJ2-7; 8 bases align to TRBD1. V lost 5 bases, J lost 6 bases, and 3 bases stayed unmatched. The CDR3 spans 12 residues. Germline CDR1 reads SGHNT; CDR2 reads YENEEA. The variable domain in full, with the rest retrieved from reference TRBV11-3 and TRBJ2-7, is EAGVVQSPRYKIIEKKQPVAFWCNPISGHNTLYWYLQNLGQGPELLIRYENEEAVDDSQLPKDRFSAERLKGVDSTLKIQPAELGDSAVYLCASSLRGREQYFGPGTRLTVT.

V gene TRBV5-6 combines with J gene TRBJ2-7, with 8 positions matching TRBD2. CDR3 length equals 14 residues. The ends lost 4 bases at V and 3 bases at J; junction bases unmatched: 6. CDR1 SGHDT and CDR2 YYEEEE come from the germline V gene. This chain's CDR3 is CASSTAGENYEQYF. Here the CDR3 DNA reads TGTGCCAGCAGCACAGCGGGGGAAAACTACGAGCAGTACTTC.

The rearrangement joins TRBV11-2 to TRBJ2-1; 9 nucleotides line up with TRBD2. V gave up 8 bases and J gave up 9 bases; unmatched junction bases: 11. CDR3 size: 14 residues. Germline values: CDR1 SGHAT, CDR2 FQNNGV. CDR3 nucleotides: TGTGCCAGCTCCACGAGCGGGAGGAAGGGTGAGCAGTTCTTC. It encodes CASSTSGRKGEQFF.

V and J are TRBV7-6 and TRBJ2-1; D call uncertain. The length of the CDR3 is 18 residues. The ends were cut back, 2 bases at V and 0 bases at J, with 17 bases in the middle. Germline lookup yields CDR1 SGHVS and CDR2 FNYEAQ. CDR3 nucleotide sequence: TGTGCCAGCAGCTTAAGTGCTCTCGACCCTGGCTCCTACAATGAGCAGTTCTTC. Translating it yields CASSLSALDPGSYNEQFF.

V and J are TRBV27 and TRBJ1-1; the match to TRBD1 covers 7 bases. The germline gives CDR1 MNHEY, CDR2 SMNVEV (reference sequence). This CDR3 contains 15 residues. V trimming: 6 bases; J trimming: 1 base; junction bases outside the gene matches: 8. The CDR3 region has the DNA TGTGCCAGCAGCCCGACAGGGTGGGGGAACACTGAAGCTTTCTTT. Protein product: CASSPTGWGNTEAFF.

The rearrangement joins TRBV9 to TRBJ2-2; no definite D call. This CDR3 spans 13 amino acids. V lost 5 bases to trimming and J lost 4 bases, with 9 bases between them. Germline CDR1 and CDR2: SGDLS and YYNGEE. CDR3 loop: CASRADRTGELFF. CDR3 sequence (DNA): TGTGCCAGCAGGGCGGACCGCACCGGGGAGCTGTTTTTT.

The V and J genes are TRBV5-1 and TRBJ1-2; 9 bases line up with TRBD1. Germline V lookup: CDR1 SGHRS, CDR2 YFSETQ. V shed 4 bases and J 4 bases; nucleotides not matched to a gene: 11. There are 16 residues in the CDR3. This CDR3 reads CASSGTTGGVGYGYTF. For the CDR3, the DNA is TGCGCCAGCAGCGGAACAACAGGGGGCGTCGGCTATGGCTACACCTTC. The whole variable domain, remainder taken from reference TRBV5-1 and TRBJ1-2, is KAGVTQTPRYLIKTRGQQVTLSCSPISGHRSVSWYQQTPGQGLQFLFEYFSETQRNKGNFPGRFSGRQFSNSRSEMNVSTLELGDSALYLCASSGTTGGVGYGYTFGSGTRLTVV.

The V call is TRBV2, the J call TRBJ2-7; 7 nucleotides align to TRBD2. This CDR3 region has 14 residues. Per the germline V gene, CDR1 is SNHLY and CDR2 is FYNNEI. V was pared by 3 bases and J by 3 bases, with 5 bases of the junction left unmatched. Here the CDR3 reads CASSEVGGGYEQYF. CDR3 bases: TGTGCCAGCAGTGAGGTGGGCGGGGGCTACGAGCAGTACTTC.

This clone was seen once. This sequence joins TRBV9 and TRBJ2-2, with 12 bases fitting TRBD2. Trimming at V came to 3 bases and at J to 5 bases, leaving 5 bases not matched to a gene. Germline-derived CDR1 and CDR2 are SGDLS and YYNGEE. CDR3 length: 16 residues. CDR3 region: CASSARLAGDTGELFF. The CDR3 region has the DNA TGTGCCAGCAGCGCCCGACTAGCGGGAGATACCGGGGAGCTGTTTTTT.

This CDR3 is CSVAGRGEQYF. The CDR3 nucleotides read TGCAGCGTCGCGGGCCGTGGCGAGCAGTACTTC. The J gene is TRBJ2-7, the V gene TRBV29-1; D may be TRBD2 (5 bases). Germline V CDR1 and CDR2: SQVTM, ANQGSEA. CDR3 length: 11 residues. V lost 6 bases to trimming and J lost 6 bases, with 12 bases between them.

The rearrangement uses TRBV27 and TRBJ2-1; 14 bases are a match to TRBD2. The CDR3 is made up of 15 amino acids. Trimming at V came to 2 bases and at J to 9 bases, leaving 3 bases not matched to a gene. Germline values: CDR1 MNHEY, CDR2 SMNVEV (reference sequence). CDR3 coding DNA: TGTGCCAGCAGTTTAACGACTAGCGGGAGGGTTGAGCAGTTCTTC. Translated, it gives CASSLTTSGRVEQFF.

The chain has TRBV9 and TRBJ2-5; 8 positions agree with TRBD1. The CDR3 runs to 13 residues. Unmatched junction bases numbered 5, after V lost 3 bases and J lost 7 bases. Germline values: CDR1 SGDLS, CDR2 YYNGEE. Here the CDR3 reads CASSGRGLGTQYF. CDR3 bases: TGTGCCAGCAGCGGCAGGGGGCTAGGGACCCAGTACTTC.

The CDR3: CAKGGGELFF. The CDR3 nucleotides read TGTGCCAAAGGGGGCGGGGAGCTGTTTTTT. The chain couples TRBV5-4 to TRBJ2-2; D perhaps matches TRBD1 (6 bases). CDR1 is SGHNT, CDR2 YYREEE, per germline (reference sequence). The V and J ends lost 9 bases and 7 bases respectively, with 7 bases between them. The CDR3 has 10 residues.

This chain links TRBV4-3 with TRBJ2-2; D unresolved. Trimming cost V 0 bases and J 7 bases, with 15 bases left between them. The CDR3 has 16 amino acids. Germline V gives CDR1 LGHNA, CDR2 YSLEER. The CDR3 sequence is CASSQESFRRGGELFF. As DNA, the CDR3 is TGCGCCAGCAGCCAAGAGTCGTTCAGGCGCGGCGGGGAGCTGTTTTTT.

The sample holds one count of this clone. The rearrangement joins TRBV20-1 to TRBJ2-1; D unclear. Germline V gene data show CDR1 as DFQATT and CDR2 as SNEGSKA (reference sequence). The CDR3 covers 10 residues. The ends were cut back, 3 bases at V and 8 bases at J, with 5 bases in the middle. The CDR3 reads CSASVDEQFF. The CDR3 DNA reads TGCAGTGCTAGCGTGGATGAGCAGTTCTTC.